The next 15 T cell receptor beta chains were all read from a single sample in a study of cytomegalovirus exposure and HLA in healthy donors. In the PCR, 60 Vbeta and 13 Jbeta primers were used. Here immunoSEQ multiplex PCR was the method, and the copy in TCRdb shows in-frame clones only, minus some. The data hold 100,000 to 150,000 clones, with 75% to 85% observed a single time. The sequenced material came from PBMCs. Receptors were obtained from a man in his thirties or forties in good health and CMV-seropositive.

The chain carries TRBV15 and TRBJ1-1; 10 bases map to TRBD1. The germline V gene has CDR1 LNHNV and CDR2 YYDKDF (reference sequence). This CDR3 contains 15 residues. The junction had 7 bases not matched to a gene; V was cut back by 2 bases and J by 7 bases. CDR3 amino acids: CATSRPGTGEDEAFF. DNA for the CDR3: TGTGCCACCAGCAGACCCGGGACAGGGGAGGATGAAGCTTTCTTT.

The V and J genes are TRBV9 and TRBJ2-7, with D possibly TRBD1 on 6 matching bases. Germline V gene lookup returns CDR1 SGDLS and CDR2 YYNGEE. Trimming shortened V by 4 bases and J by 4 bases, and 15 bases separated the two germline ends. CDR3 length: 14 residues. CDR3 DNA: TGTGCCAGCAGCTTGGGGGCTACGGGGTACGAGCAGTACTTC. Its translation is CASSLGATGYEQYF.

The chain links TRBV7-2 to TRBJ1-5, with a possible D match to TRBD1 (5 bases). Per germline, CDR1 SGHTA and CDR2 FQGNSA. V lost 7 bases, J lost 7 bases, and 17 bases lay in between. The length of the CDR3 is 14 residues. The CDR3 bases are TGTGCCAGCACATCTATGGGGGGGATCCAGCCCCAGCATTTT. Translation gives CASTSMGGIQPQHF.

The J gene is TRBJ2-7, the V gene TRBV7-6; 9 nucleotides line up with TRBD1. This CDR3 has 14 amino acids. From germline, CDR1 is SGHVS and CDR2 FNYEAQ. V lost 3 bases to trimming and J lost 2 bases; unmatched junction nucleotides: 2. CDR3 bases: TGTGCCAGCAGCTTGGGACAGGGAACCTACGAGCAGTACTTC. This codes for CASSLGQGTYEQYF.

The V gene is TRBV7-3, the J gene TRBJ1-5; D is perhaps TRBD1 (5 bases). The CDR3 length is 15 residues. Trimming cost V 6 bases and J 5 bases, with 17 bases left between them. Germline V gives CDR1 SGHTA, CDR2 FQGTGA. CDR3 in amino acids: CASRPVTGVYQPQHF. The CDR3 nucleotides are TGTGCCAGCAGGCCAGTTACAGGAGTATATCAGCCCCAGCATTTT. The full variable domain, completed using reference TRBV7-3 and TRBJ1-5, is GAGVSQTPSNKVTEKGKYVELRCDPISGHTALYWYRQSLGQGPEFLIYFQGTGAADDSGLPNDRFFAVRPEGSVSTLKIQRTERGDSAVYLCASRPVTGVYQPQHFGDGTRLSIL.

The rearrangement links TRBV27 to TRBJ1-2, with a tentative D call TRBD1 (6 bases). The CDR3 runs to 15 residues. Trimming took 5 bases from V and 5 from J, leaving 18 bases between them. The germline V gene has CDR1 MNHEY and CDR2 SMNVEV (reference sequence). The CDR3 spells CASSAYTGIRYGYTF. In nucleotides, the CDR3 is TGTGCCAGCAGTGCCTACACAGGGATTAGATATGGCTACACCTTC.

The chain recombines TRBV10-3 with TRBJ1-2, with a tentative D call TRBD1 (5 bases). V shed 0 bases and J shed 3 bases, with 8 bases lying between them. The length of the CDR3 is 14 residues. The germline V gene has CDR1 ENHRY and CDR2 SYGVKD. CDR3 nucleotide sequence: TGTGCCATCAGTGAGTCGTACAGGCACTATGGCTACACCTTC. Amino acids: CAISESYRHYGYTF.

This clone has just one count. The genes are TRBV5-1 and TRBJ2-7, with TRBD2 identical over 7 bases. V lost 1 base to trimming and J lost 3 bases; unmatched junction nucleotides: 7. The CDR3 length is 15 residues. CDR1 is SGHRS and CDR2 is YFSETQ in the germline V gene. The CDR3 DNA reads TGCGCCAGCAGCTTGTTGAGCGGGGAAATCTACGAGCAGTACTTC. It yields the protein CASSLLSGEIYEQYF. The complete variable domain, with remaining parts taken from reference TRBV5-1 and TRBJ2-7, reads KAGVTQTPRYLIKTRGQQVTLSCSPISGHRSVSWYQQTPGQGLQFLFEYFSETQRNKGNFPGRFSGRQFSNSRSEMNVSTLELGDSALYLCASSLLSGEIYEQYFGPGTRLTVT.

The genes are TRBV2 and TRBJ1-6; maybe TRBD1 (6 bases). Per the germline V gene, CDR1 is SNHLY and CDR2 is FYNNEI. The CDR3 spans 15 residues. Trimming stripped 6 bases from V and 9 bases from J, with 18 bases between. CDR3 nucleotide sequence: TGTGCCAGCAGCCCGAGGATGGGGGCAGGTTCACCCCTCCACTTT. Translation gives CASSPRMGAGSPLHF.

A single count supports this clone. This chain joins TRBV19 and TRBJ2-1; TRBD2 matches 7 bases. The CDR3 length is 18 residues. Germline values: CDR1 LNHDA, CDR2 SQIVND (reference sequence). The J segment lost 9 bases and the V segment lost 0 bases, leaving 17 bases of the junction unmatched. The chain's CDR3 is CASSIDWRRGRGDGEQFF. The CDR3 DNA reads TGTGCCAGTAGTATAGATTGGAGAAGGGGACGGGGGGACGGTGAGCAGTTCTTC.

This clone came up once. The chain couples TRBV7-7 to TRBJ2-2; D uncertain. The CDR3 has 14 residues. The V end was cut by 6 bases, the J end by 0 bases, with 8 bases between. Germline V gives CDR1 SSHAT, CDR2 FNYEAQ (reference sequence). The CDR3 is CASSPYPNTGELFF. The DNA for the CDR3 is TGTGCCAGCAGTCCCTACCCGAACACCGGGGAGCTGTTTTTT.

This clone was detected a few times. V and J are TRBV6-5 and TRBJ1-2, with 7 bases matching TRBD1. The junction had 9 bases not matched to a gene; V was cut back by 0 bases and J by 5 bases. CDR1 and CDR2 from the germline V gene are MNHEY and SVGAGI. The CDR3 spans 16 residues. CDR3 DNA sequence: TGTGCCAGCAGTTACTCGTTCTCCGGACAGGATTATGGCTACACCTTC. This translates into CASSYSFSGQDYGYTF.

V usage is TRBV29-1 and J usage is TRBJ1-2; D is uncertain. This CDR3 is 10 amino acids long. Per germline, CDR1 SQVTM and CDR2 ANQGSEA. Trimming removed 8 bases from V and 7 bases from J, with 11 bases in between. In nucleotides, the CDR3 is TGCAGCCTTGCCGGGTGTGGCTACACCTTC. This codes for CSLAGCGYTF.

CDR3 protein: CASSGPGQGTDTQYF. As DNA, the CDR3 is TGCGCCAGCAGTGGGCCGGGACAGGGGACAGATACGCAGTATTTT. This chain connects TRBV10-2 to TRBJ2-3, with 10 bases matching TRBD1. Germline V gene sequence: CDR1 WSHSY, CDR2 SAAADI. The CDR3 contains 15 residues. Losses at the gene ends were 4 bases for V and 3 bases for J; bases not matched to a gene: 4.

V usage is TRBV5-6 and J usage is TRBJ1-2; TRBD1 is a possible D gene (6 bases). V was pared by 3 bases and J by 13 bases, with 16 bases between. The CDR3 spans 12 residues. Germline-derived CDR1 and CDR2 are SGHDT and YYEEEE. In nucleotides, the CDR3 is TGTGCCAGCAGCTCTGGGACACCGGCGAGCACCTTC. It codes for CASSSGTPASTF.